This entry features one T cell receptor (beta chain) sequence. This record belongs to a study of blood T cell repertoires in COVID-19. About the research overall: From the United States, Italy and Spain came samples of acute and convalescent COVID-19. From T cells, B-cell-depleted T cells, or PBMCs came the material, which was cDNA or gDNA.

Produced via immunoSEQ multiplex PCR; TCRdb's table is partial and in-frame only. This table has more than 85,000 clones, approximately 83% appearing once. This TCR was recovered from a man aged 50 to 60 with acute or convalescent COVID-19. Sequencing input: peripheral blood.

CDR3: CSVPRVSYGYTF. In nucleotides, the CDR3 is TGCAGCGTGCCCCGGGTATCCTATGGCTACACCTTC. The gene calls are TRBV29-1 and TRBJ1-2; the D is unclear. This CDR3 is built from 12 residues. Germline V CDR1 and CDR2: SQVTM, ANQGSEA. V shed 6 bases and J shed 4 bases, with 12 bases lying between them.